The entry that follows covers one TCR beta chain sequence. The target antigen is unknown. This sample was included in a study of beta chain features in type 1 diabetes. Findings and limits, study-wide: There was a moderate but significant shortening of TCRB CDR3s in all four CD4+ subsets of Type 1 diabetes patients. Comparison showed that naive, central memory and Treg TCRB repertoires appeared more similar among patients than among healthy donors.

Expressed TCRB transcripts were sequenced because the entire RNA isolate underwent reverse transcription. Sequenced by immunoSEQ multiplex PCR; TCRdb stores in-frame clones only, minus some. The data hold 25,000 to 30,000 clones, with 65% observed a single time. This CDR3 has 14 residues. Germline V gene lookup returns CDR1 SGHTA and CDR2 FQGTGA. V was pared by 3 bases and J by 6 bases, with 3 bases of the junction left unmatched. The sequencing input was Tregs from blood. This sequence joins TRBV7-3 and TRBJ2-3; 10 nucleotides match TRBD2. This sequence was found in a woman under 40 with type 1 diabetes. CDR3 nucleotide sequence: TGTGCCAGCAGCTTTGTGGGACTAGCGGATACGCAGTATTTT. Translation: CASSFVGLADTQYF.